This TCR beta chain was recorded in a study of T cell responses to AZD1222 COVID-19 vaccine. Study background: Pooled in the analysis were second doses at about 4 or about 12 weeks. Overall study findings and caveats: AZD1222 recipients seropositive at baseline numbered only six or seven. Repertoire collection took place solely once the T cell response had peaked. Increases in Spike-specific TCR breadth and depth were seen after two AZD1222 doses.

Germline-derived CDR1 and CDR2 are SGHNT and YENEEA. Trimming cost V 5 bases and J 1 base, with 17 bases left between them. The CDR3 is 16 residues long. Note on this clone: The antigen is not known.

Using immunoSEQ multiplex PCR, the repertoire was profiled, and TCRdb retains in-frame clones only, with some absent. The data contain 120,000 to 150,000 clones, just over 90% of them seen just once; the ten biggest clones take up approximately 2%. The material was peripheral blood, obtained on day 0 of AZD1222 vaccination. The V gene is TRBV11-3, the J gene TRBJ1-1, with D unclear. This TCR was recovered from an adult in good health. For the CDR3, the DNA is TGTGCCAGCAGCCTCTCATCGTTGTCCAAGAACACTGAAGCTTTCTTT. It yields the protein CASSLSSLSKNTEAFF.